The 22 T cell receptor beta chains given below trace back to one sample, sequenced in a study of TIL therapy for anti-PD-1-resistant metastatic lung cancer. Time point reported: pre-treatment sample, taken before nivolumab and TIL therapy. Most excised metastases sampled were pleural nodules or supraclavicular lymph nodes. Sequencing used immunoSEQ v3. Clones were sequenced by immunoSEQ multiplex PCR, and TCRdb holds only the in-frame ones, with some missing. The sample yields some 11,000 clones, roughly 58% seen once. The material was tumor tissue, obtained at baseline. The receptors shown here come from a person aged 25 to 85 with non-small cell lung cancer.

V is TRBV2 and J is TRBJ2-1; TRBD1 agrees at 7 bases. V was clipped by 5 bases and J by 8 bases; unmatched bases: 6. CDR1 and CDR2 (germline): SNHLY, FYNNEI. This CDR3 has 13 residues. The DNA of the CDR3 is TGTGCCAGCAGTACCCTGCAGGGGGATGAGCAGTTCTTC. Translated, it gives CASSTLQGDEQFF.

The rearrangement joins TRBV7-2 to TRBJ2-1; D is perhaps TRBD1 (6 bases). The CDR3 is 16 amino acids. The germline CDR1 and CDR2 sequences are SGHTA and FQGNSA. Trimming removed 3 bases from V and 3 bases from J, with 15 bases in between. The CDR3 is CASSFVVDRHYNEQFF. The CDR3 nucleotides are TGTGCCAGCAGCTTTGTAGTGGACAGACACTACAATGAGCAGTTCTTC.

This chain links TRBV5-5 with TRBJ2-3; no clear D gene. The V end was cut by 1 base, the J end by 4 bases, with 7 bases between. The CDR3 covers 13 residues. Germline CDR1 reads SGHKS; CDR2 reads YYEKEE (reference sequence). The DNA for the CDR3 is TGTGCCAGCAGCTTGTTCTGGCCAGATACGCAGTATTTT. Translation: CASSLFWPDTQYF. The variable domain in full, with the rest retrieved from reference TRBV5-5 and TRBJ2-3, is DAGVTQSPTHLIKTRGQQVTLRCSPISGHKSVSWYQQVLGQGPQFIFQYYEKEERGRGNFPDRFSARQFPNYSSELNVNALLLGDSALYLCASSLFWPDTQYFGPGTRLTVL.

This clone ranks as medium-sized. The chain couples TRBV11-2 to TRBJ1-6; D gene uncertain. The V gene lost 3 bases and the J gene lost 4 bases, with 13 bases spanning the gap. The CDR3 totals 16 residues. Germline CDR1 and CDR2: SGHAT and FQNNGV. The CDR3 sequence: CASSFRTTIYNSPLHF. As DNA, the CDR3 is TGTGCCAGCAGCTTCAGGACTACGATTTATAATTCACCCCTCCACTTT.

V usage is TRBV4-1 and J usage is TRBJ1-2; D remains ambiguous. Trimming cost V 2 bases and J 8 bases, with 18 bases left between them. CDR3 length: 15 residues. Germline V gene data show CDR1 as MGHRA and CDR2 as YSYEKL. The CDR3 reads CASSQFHEGKKGYTF. CDR3 nucleotides: TGCGCCAGCAGCCAATTTCATGAGGGAAAGAAAGGCTACACCTTC.

By proportion, this clone is medium-sized. This sequence joins TRBV7-9 and TRBJ2-2; D is unresolved. This CDR3 region has 15 residues. The V gene lost 0 bases and the J gene lost 1 base, with 6 bases spanning the gap. Germline V CDR1 and CDR2: SEHNR, FQNEAQ (reference sequence). For the CDR3, the DNA is TGTGCCAGCAGCTTAGCCCTGGGGAACACCGGGGAGCTGTTTTTT. Translated, it gives CASSLALGNTGELFF.

CDR3 amino acids: CASSQDKASGSVNIQYF. CDR3 bases: TGTGCCAGCAGCCAAGATAAGGCTAGCGGGAGCGTAAACATTCAGTACTTC. The rearrangement joins TRBV4-2 to TRBJ2-4, with 10 positions matching TRBD2. Germline CDR1 is LGHNA and CDR2 is YNFKEQ. The CDR3 runs to 17 residues. V gave up 0 bases and J gave up 6 bases; unmatched junction bases: 8.

In its sample, this clone was seen a few times. The genes are TRBV18 and TRBJ1-2; 7 bases line up with TRBD1. Per germline, CDR1 KGHSH and CDR2 LQKENI. This CDR3 region has 14 residues. V shed 4 bases and J 8 bases; nucleotides not matched to a gene: 10. CDR3 nucleotide sequence: TGTGCCAGCTCACTAGCAGACAGGGACGGCGGCTACACCTTC. It encodes CASSLADRDGGYTF.

In its sample, this clone ranks as medium-sized. The chain has TRBV5-6 and TRBJ2-1; no definite D call. Germline V gene data show CDR1 as SGHDT and CDR2 as YYEEEE. Trimming left V 0 bases short and J 13 bases short, with 8 bases between. The CDR3 runs 11 residues. As DNA, the CDR3 is TGTGCCAGCAGCTTGGAGACTCAACAGTTCTTC. This sequence encodes CASSLETQQFF.

This clone turned up a few times. This chain uses TRBV28 with TRBJ1-1, with D maybe TRBD1 (6 bases). The CDR3 is 15 residues long. Germline loops: CDR1 MDHEN, CDR2 SYDVKM. V was shortened by 4 bases and J by 10 bases, with 22 bases between the two germline ends. The CDR3, as DNA: TGTGCCAGCAGTTCCCCGACAGGCCGTTCTGGCGGAGCTTTCTTT. Amino acid sequence: CASSSPTGRSGGAFF. Complete variable domain (other parts from reference TRBV28 and TRBJ1-1): DVKVTQSSRYLVKRTGEKVFLECVQDMDHENMFWYRQDPGLGLRLIYFSYDVKMKEKGDIPEGYSVSREKKERFSLILESASTNQTSMYLCASSSPTGRSGGAFFGQGTRLTVV.

The chain couples TRBV27 to TRBJ2-1; D uncertain. Germline V gene data show CDR1 as MNHEY and CDR2 as SMNVEV (reference sequence). Trimming removed 7 bases from V and 3 bases from J, with 13 bases in between. The CDR3 consists of 14 residues. The CDR3: CASKFRSLYNEQFF. In DNA, the CDR3 is TGTGCCAGCAAGTTTAGGAGTCTCTACAATGAGCAGTTCTTC.

Worth noting for this clone: The sample holds other DNA sequences that translate to the same CDR3. The chain carries TRBV14 and TRBJ2-7; no clear D gene. This CDR3 has 11 amino acids. The germline CDR1 and CDR2 sequences are SGHDN and FVKESK. Trimming shortened V by 1 base and J by 4 bases, and 2 bases separated the two germline ends. The CDR3 protein is CASSQGYEQYF. The CDR3 nucleotides read TGTGCCAGCAGCCAAGGGTACGAGCAGTACTTC. The variable domain in full, completed from reference TRBV14 and TRBJ2-7, reads EAGVTQFPSHSVIEKGQTVTLRCDPISGHDNLYWYRRVMGKEIKFLLHFVKESKQDESGMPNNRFLAERTGGTYSTLKVQPAELEDSGVYFCASSQGYEQYFGPGTRLTVT.

The chain joins TRBV3-1 (or the pseudogene TRBV3-2) to TRBJ2-3; D gene uncertain. The V and J ends lost 8 bases and 6 bases respectively, with 15 bases between them. CDR1 LGHDT and CDR2 YNNKEL come from the germline V gene (reference sequence). CDR3 size: 13 residues. CDR3: CASAKGSKDTQYF. In DNA, the CDR3 is TGTGCCAGCGCGAAAGGGTCTAAGGATACGCAGTATTTT.

There are a few counts of this clone. The J gene is TRBJ2-3, the V gene TRBV1; no check of the table's D call, TRBD2, against the DNA was made. TRBV1 is noted as a pseudogene. There are 15 residues in the CDR3. The CDR3 bases are TGCACCAGCAGCCTAACTAGCGAGGGGACAGATACGCAGTATTTT. It encodes CTSSLTSEGTDTQYF.

The chain recombines TRBV19 with TRBJ1-2, with 8 nucleotides matching TRBD1. The germline CDR1 and CDR2 sequences are LNHDA and SQIVND (reference sequence). The length of the CDR3 is 17 residues. V lost 6 bases to trimming and J lost 0 bases; unmatched junction nucleotides: 12. The CDR3 nucleotides read TGTGCCAGTAGCGCCGGGACAGGTGCCTCAGCTAACTATGGCTACACCTTC. It translates to CASSAGTGASANYGYTF.

This sequence joins TRBV5-8 and TRBJ1-5; D possibly corresponds to TRBD1 (5 bases). The ends were cut back, 0 bases at V and 7 bases at J, with 14 bases in the middle. This CDR3 is built from 15 residues. The V gene's germline CDR1 is SGHTS and CDR2 YDEGEE. The chain's CDR3 is CASSLEGRVNQPQHF. In DNA, the CDR3 is TGTGCCAGCAGCTTGGAGGGCAGGGTCAACCAGCCCCAGCATTTT.

The rearrangement links TRBV7-2 to TRBJ1-2; perhaps TRBD1 as D (6 bases). The germline CDR1 and CDR2 sequences are SGHTA and FQGNSA. The CDR3 has 13 residues. The germline V and J ends were trimmed by 1 base and 7 bases, with 10 bases remaining between them. The CDR3 DNA sequence: TGTGCCAGCAGCTTAGTCATGGGGGCTGGCTACACCTTC. It translates to CASSLVMGAGYTF.

This chain uses TRBV19 with TRBJ2-1; no reliable D call. Germline V lookup: CDR1 LNHDA, CDR2 SQIVND (reference sequence). The V end was cut by 7 bases, the J end by 0 bases, with 10 bases between. CDR3 length: 14 residues. Here the CDR3 reads CASTLGDSYNEQFF. The CDR3 DNA follows: TGTGCCAGTACTCTAGGTGACTCCTACAATGAGCAGTTCTTC.

The rearrangement joins TRBV5-1 to TRBJ2-1, with 10 bases aligning to TRBD2. Trimming cost V 2 bases and J 2 bases; bases outside gene matches: 7. Germline loops: CDR1 SGHRS, CDR2 YFSETQ. The CDR3 loop spans 17 amino acids. In nucleotides, the CDR3 is TGCGCCAGCAGCTTCGGTTCTAGCGGGAGTGCCTACAATGAGCAGTTCTTC. Protein product: CASSFGSSGSAYNEQFF.

The chain carries TRBV3-1 (or the pseudogene TRBV3-2) and TRBJ2-7; D is perhaps TRBD1 or TRBD2 (5 bases each). Germline CDR1 is LGHDT and CDR2 is YNNKEL (reference sequence). The CDR3 length is 14 residues. Trimming left V 6 bases short and J 3 bases short, with 15 bases between. The CDR3 reads CASSTGLRVYEQYF. The CDR3, as DNA: TGTGCCAGCAGTACAGGACTCCGCGTCTACGAGCAGTACTTC.

The CDR3 is CASSAGTGTGELFF. In DNA form, the CDR3 reads TGTGCCAGCAGCGCCGGGACAGGCACCGGGGAGCTGTTTTTT. The chain is built from TRBV7-9 and TRBJ2-2; 8 bases match TRBD1. After removal of 5 bases from V and 4 bases from J, the junction contained 3 bases not matched to a gene. The CDR3 extends over 14 amino acids. Germline loops: CDR1 SEHNR, CDR2 FQNEAQ (reference sequence).

This chain links TRBV6-6 with TRBJ1-2; D perhaps matches TRBD1 (6 bases). Trimming removed 2 bases from V and 7 bases from J, with 20 bases in between. The CDR3 runs to 16 residues. Germline assignment: CDR1 MNHNY and CDR2 SVGAGI (reference sequence). CDR3 in amino acids: CASSYGGPLRGAGYTF. In DNA, the CDR3 is TGTGCCAGCAGTTACGGTGGTCCCCTTAGGGGGGCTGGCTACACCTTC.